These T cell receptor beta chains were read from a single sample in a study of blood T cell repertoires in COVID-19. Clones were sequenced by immunoSEQ multiplex PCR, and TCRdb holds only the in-frame ones, with some missing. This sample has approximately 490,000 clones; around 85% occur once, and the top ten carry 6.5% to 9.5%. What was sequenced was PBMCs or T cells enriched from blood (not recorded which). The origin of the receptors is a woman aged 55-69 years who had recovered from COVID-19. The CDR3 runs from the conserved cysteine through the conserved F or W. The order of the fields is J gene, V gene, D gene, CDR3 length, clone size, CDR3 DNA, CDR3 protein. The D gene is left open where the match is weak. Size is stated for part of the rows, as once, few or many counts, or as a class when the clone is expanded.

>TRBJ2-3|TRBV6-1|TRBD2|16|NA
TGTGCCAGCAGTGGCCTAGCGGGGGGCTGGGCAGATACGCAGTATTTT
CASSGLAGGWADTQYF
>TRBJ2-2|TRBV4-1|TRBD1|15|NA
TGCGCCAGCAGCCAAGTGACAGGGGCCGCCGGGGAGCTGTTTTTT
CASSQVTGAAGELFF
>TRBJ1-5|TRBV7-8|TRBD1|16|NA
TGTGCCAGCAGCCGAGGAACAGGGGGGGGCAATCAGCCCCAGCATTTT
CASSRGTGGGNQPQHF
>TRBJ2-2|TRBV6-6|TRBD1|17|NA
TGTGCCAGCAGTCGGGGGGACAGGGGGCTTGGTGCCGGGGAGCTGTTTTTT
CASSRGDRGLGAGELFF
>TRBJ2-3|TRBV5-1|TRBD1|15|NA
TGCGCCAGCCACCCAGGACAGGGTCGGACAGATACGCAGTATTTT
CASHPGQGRTDTQYF
>TRBJ1-6|TRBV2|NA|15|NA
TGTGCCAGCAGTGAAAACTCTCCCTATAATTCACCCCTCCACTTT
CASSENSPYNSPLHF
>TRBJ2-2|TRBV13|TRBD2|16|NA
TGTGCCAGCAGCCCCACTCCTAGCGGGGTCACCGGGGAGCTGTTTTTT
CASSPTPSGVTGELFF
>TRBJ1-5|TRBV7-9|NA|17|NA
TGTGCCAGCAGCTTAGCCTCGCAGGCCCTCCTTAATCAAGCCCAGCATTTT
CASSLASQALLNQAQHF
>TRBJ1-1|TRBV7-8|NA|14|NA
TGTGCCAGCAGCTTAGCGGGTAGCCTCACTGAAGCTTTCTTT
CASSLAGSLTEAFF
>TRBJ1-2|TRBV18|NA|12|NA
TGTGCCAGCTCCCCTAAGGGAGATGGCTACACCTTC
CASSPKGDGYTF
>TRBJ2-1|TRBV6-5|NA|15|NA
TGTGCCAGCAGCCGGCTCCAGGGGTCCTACAATGAGCAGTTCTTC
CASSRLQGSYNEQFF
>TRBJ1-4|TRBV7-8|TRBD1|15|NA
TGTGCCAGCAGCCAAAGTGTCAGGGGGAATGAAAAACTGTTTTTT
CASSQSVRGNEKLFF
>TRBJ1-5|TRBV19|TRBD1|14|NA
TGTGCCAGTAGCGATCGGGACAGCTATCAGCCCCAGCATTTT
CASSDRDSYQPQHF
>TRBJ2-5|TRBV24-1|TRBD1|15|NA
TGTGCCACCAGTGCCCACGGGACAGGAGAAGAGACCCAGTACTTC
CATSAHGTGEETQYF
>TRBJ2-2|TRBV12-3/TRBV12-4|NA|13|few
TGTGCCAGCAGTTCCGACAGGAGGGGGGAGCTGTTTTTT
CASSSDRRGELFF
>TRBJ2-2|TRBV5-1|NA|16|NA
TGCGCCAGCAGCCCCCGCCCGGGGGCGAACACCGGGGAGCTGTTTTTT
CASSPRPGANTGELFF
>TRBJ2-7|TRBV11-3|NA|15|NA
TGTGCCAGCAGCTTTCGGGTTGGGTCCGGGTACGAGCAGTACTTC
CASSFRVGSGYEQYF
>TRBJ2-7|TRBV6-6|TRBD2|17|NA
TGTGCCAGCAGTCTCCACGGACTAGCGGGGGGGCCCTACGAGCAGTACTTC
CASSLHGLAGGPYEQYF
>TRBJ1-6|TRBV3-1/TRBV3-2|TRBD1|16|NA
TGTGCCAGCAGCCAAGGGTCCGGGACAGCTAATTCACCCCTCCACTTT
CASSQGSGTANSPLHF
>TRBJ2-1|TRBV6-5|TRBD1|16|NA
TGTGCCAGCAGTTACCGACGGGGGACAGGGGCCAATGAGCAGTTCTTC
CASSYRRGTGANEQFF
>TRBJ2-1|TRBV27|TRBD1|15|NA
TGTGCCAGCAGACCCGACAGGGCCCTCCCTAATGAGCAGTTCTTC
CASRPDRALPNEQFF
>TRBJ2-4|TRBV5-5|TRBD2|17|NA
TGTGCCAGCAGCTATCGACTAGCGGGGGATGCCAAAAACATTCAGTACTTC
CASSYRLAGDAKNIQYF
>TRBJ2-1|TRBV6-4|NA|15|NA
TGTGCCAGCAGTGACATCAGGGCCCCCCGCCGTGAGCAGTTCTTC
CASSDIRAPRREQFF
>TRBJ1-5|TRBV6-5|NA|13|NA
TGTGCCAGCAGCCTATTCAGCAATCAGCCCCAGCATTTT
CASSLFSNQPQHF
>TRBJ2-7|TRBV7-9|TRBD1|14|NA
TGTGCCAGCAGTTTGCCGGGACAGGGCTACGAGCAGTACTTC
CASSLPGQGYEQYF
>TRBJ1-3|TRBV5-1|NA|16|NA
TGCGCCAGCAGACGGACACTGGACCTCTCTGGAAACACCATATATTTT
CASRRTLDLSGNTIYF
>TRBJ2-2|TRBV6-5|NA|12|NA
TGTGCCATCTTCCAGGGCGCCGGGGAGCTGTTTTTT
CAIFQGAGELFF
>TRBJ1-1|TRBV5-1|TRBD1|14|NA
TGCGCCAGCAGCTACAGGGGGCGCGACACTGAAGCTTTCTTT
CASSYRGRDTEAFF
>TRBJ2-1|TRBV13|NA|16|NA
TGTGCCAGCAGCTTAGCACAGGGATCCTCGACCGATGAGCAGTTCTTC
CASSLAQGSSTDEQFF
>TRBJ1-1|TRBV13|NA|14|NA
TGTGCCAGCAGCTCTAGACAGGCGGGCACTGAAGCTTTCTTT
CASSSRQAGTEAFF
>TRBJ1-2|TRBV30|NA|13|NA
TGTGCCTGGAGTGGACAGGCTAACTATGGCTACACCTTC
CAWSGQANYGYTF
>TRBJ2-3|TRBV2|TRBD2|14|NA
TGTGTCAGCGGTCCTAGCGGGGTCACAGATACGCAGTATTTT
CVSGPSGVTDTQYF
>TRBJ2-5|TRBV29-1|NA|12|NA
TGCAGCGGGGAGGTTGGAGGAGAGACCCAGTACTTC
CSGEVGGETQYF
>TRBJ1-4|TRBV2|TRBD1|14|NA
TGTGCCAGCAGCCTGGACAGGACTAATGAAAAACTGTTTTTT
CASSLDRTNEKLFF
>TRBJ1-3|TRBV9|NA|15|once
TGTGCCAGCAGCGCACTTGGGGCCAGATGGGGCACCATATATTTT
CASSALGARWGTIYF